This section outlines one T cell receptor beta chain sequence together with its context. This sample stems from a study of blood T cell repertoires in COVID-19. About the research overall: Samples came from the United States, Italy and Spain, spanning acute and convalescent COVID-19. Sources were T cells, B-cell-depleted T cells, or PBMCs; the material itself was cDNA or gDNA.

The CDR3 contains 15 residues. J was trimmed by 3 bases and V by 2 bases; bases with no gene match: 4. CDR1 is SGHNT, CDR2 YYREEE, per germline (reference sequence). The method was immunoSEQ multiplex PCR; TCRdb's version includes in-frame clones alone and lacks a portion of them. Among 250,000 to 300,000 clones listed, about 88% were seen once. Patients from Seattle were sampled longitudinally, starting during active infection. V gene TRBV5-4 combines with J gene TRBJ2-5; TRBD1 aligns across 10 bases. Sequencing input: peripheral blood. The clonotype was recovered from a young woman with COVID-19, enrolled during active disease. CDR3 sequence reads: CASSLRTGGEETQYF. The CDR3, as DNA: TGTGCCAGCAGCTTACGGACAGGGGGGGAAGAGACCCAGTACTTC.